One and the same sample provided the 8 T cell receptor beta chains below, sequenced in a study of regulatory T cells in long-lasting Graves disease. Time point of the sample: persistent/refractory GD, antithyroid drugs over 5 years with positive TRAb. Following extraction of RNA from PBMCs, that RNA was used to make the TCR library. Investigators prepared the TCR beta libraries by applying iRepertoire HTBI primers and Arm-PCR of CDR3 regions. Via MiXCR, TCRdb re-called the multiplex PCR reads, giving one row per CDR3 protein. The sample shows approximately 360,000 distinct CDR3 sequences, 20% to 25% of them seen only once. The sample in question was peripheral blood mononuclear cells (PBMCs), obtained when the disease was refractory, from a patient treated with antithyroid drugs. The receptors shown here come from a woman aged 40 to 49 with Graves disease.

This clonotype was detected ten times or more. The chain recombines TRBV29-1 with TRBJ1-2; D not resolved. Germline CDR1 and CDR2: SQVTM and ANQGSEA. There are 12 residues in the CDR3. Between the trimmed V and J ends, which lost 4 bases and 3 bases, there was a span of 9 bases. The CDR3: CSVAEHYYGYTF. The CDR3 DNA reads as TGCAGCGTTGCGGAACACTACTATGGCTACACCTTC.

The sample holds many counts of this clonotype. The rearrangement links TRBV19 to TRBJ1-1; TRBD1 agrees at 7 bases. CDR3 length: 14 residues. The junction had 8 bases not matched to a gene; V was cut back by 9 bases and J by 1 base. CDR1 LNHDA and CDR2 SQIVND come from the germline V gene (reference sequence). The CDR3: CASFRTGKNTEAFF. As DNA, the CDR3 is TGTGCCAGCTTCAGGACAGGCAAGAACACTGAAGCTTTCTTT.

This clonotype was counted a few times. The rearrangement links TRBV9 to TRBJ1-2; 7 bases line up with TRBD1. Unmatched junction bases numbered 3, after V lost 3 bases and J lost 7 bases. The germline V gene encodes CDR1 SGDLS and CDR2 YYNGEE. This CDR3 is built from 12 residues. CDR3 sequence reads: CASSAQGGGYTF. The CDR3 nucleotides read TGTGCCAGCAGCGCCCAGGGGGGTGGCTACACCTTC.

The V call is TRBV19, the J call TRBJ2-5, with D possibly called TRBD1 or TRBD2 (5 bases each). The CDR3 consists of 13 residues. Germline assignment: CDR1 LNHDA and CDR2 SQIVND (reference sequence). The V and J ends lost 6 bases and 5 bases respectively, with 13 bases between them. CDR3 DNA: TGTGCCAGTAGAGGGCCCTGGGGGGAGACCCAGTACTTC. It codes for CASRGPWGETQYF.

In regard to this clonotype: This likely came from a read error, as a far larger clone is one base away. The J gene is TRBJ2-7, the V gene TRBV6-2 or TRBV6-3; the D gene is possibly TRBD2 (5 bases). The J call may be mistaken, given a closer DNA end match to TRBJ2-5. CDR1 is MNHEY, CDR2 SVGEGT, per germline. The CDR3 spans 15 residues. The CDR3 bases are TGTGCCAGCAGTTTCCCTCCTGGGAGCGCGGAGACCCAGTACTTC. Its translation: CASSFPPGSAETQYF.

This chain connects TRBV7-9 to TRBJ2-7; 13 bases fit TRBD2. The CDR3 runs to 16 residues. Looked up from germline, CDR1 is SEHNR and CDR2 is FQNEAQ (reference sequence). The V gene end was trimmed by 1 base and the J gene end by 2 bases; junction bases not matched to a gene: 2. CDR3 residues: CASSLGTSGSPYEQYF. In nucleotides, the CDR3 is TGTGCCAGCAGCTTAGGGACTAGCGGGAGCCCCTACGAGCAGTACTTC.

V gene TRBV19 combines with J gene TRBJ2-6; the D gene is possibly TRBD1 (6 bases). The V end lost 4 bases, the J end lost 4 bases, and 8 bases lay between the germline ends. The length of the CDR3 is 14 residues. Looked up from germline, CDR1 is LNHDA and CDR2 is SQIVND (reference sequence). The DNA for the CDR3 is TGTGCCAGTAGTACAGGGGACGGGGCCAACGTCCTGACTTTC. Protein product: CASSTGDGANVLTF.

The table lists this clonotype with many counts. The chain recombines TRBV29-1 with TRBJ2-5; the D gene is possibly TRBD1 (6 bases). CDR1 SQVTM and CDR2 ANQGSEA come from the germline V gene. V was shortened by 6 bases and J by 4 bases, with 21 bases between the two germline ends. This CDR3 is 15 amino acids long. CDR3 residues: CSVPWGRGPSETQYF. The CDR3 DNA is TGCAGCGTCCCCTGGGGCAGGGGCCCGTCAGAGACCCAGTACTTC.